The clone carrying this TCR beta chain was counted between two and nine times. The antigen is undetermined. The CDR3 is made up of 18 amino acids. The germline V gene has CDR1 SGHKS and CDR2 YYEKEE (reference sequence). V was pared by 0 bases and J by 0 bases, with 15 bases between. TCRdb re-analysed the RT-PCR reads in MiXCR, keeping a single row per CDR3 protein. This sample has 450,000 to 700,000 distinct CDR3 sequences, with 14% found just once. These data are taken from a study of response to subunit inactivated influenza vaccine. Regarding the study as a whole: The authors offered the suggestion that each seasonal influenza vaccination recruits few new T cells.

J is TRBJ2-2 and V is TRBV5-5, with D uncertain. The origin of this receptor is a man aged 45 to 65 who received an inactivated influenza vaccine. The sample in question was PBMCs from blood, obtained roughly 12 days after vaccination. The CDR3 region has the DNA TGTGCCAGCAGCTTGGGGGTCCACATGCCGTCGAACACCGGGGAGCTGTTTTTT. Its translation: CASSLGVHMPSNTGELFF. Variable domain in full (rest from reference TRBV5-5 and TRBJ2-2): DAGVTQSPTHLIKTRGQQVTLRCSPISGHKSVSWYQQVLGQGPQFIFQYYEKEERGRGNFPDRFSARQFPNYSSELNVNALLLGDSALYLCASSLGVHMPSNTGELFFGEGSRLTVL.